The clone carrying this T cell receptor (beta chain) has a handful of counts. Its specificity is not known. Germline CDR1 is SGHDN and CDR2 is FVKESK. V lost 2 bases and J lost 3, with 20 bases in between. The CDR3 totals 18 residues. This entry comes from a study of beta chain features in type 1 diabetes. Every isolated RNA sample was fully reverse transcribed, so sequencing captured expressed TCRB transcripts. Method: immunoSEQ multiplex PCR; TCRdb's copy keeps in-frame clones and lacks some. The repertoire holds approximately 240,000 clones, with more than 15% as singletons. Study-wide findings and caveats: Within patients, naive, central memory and Treg TCRB repertoires seemed more similar than within healthy donors. Researchers report that Type 1 diabetes patients had moderately but significantly shorter TCRB CDR3s across all four CD4+ subsets.

Researchers reported sorting CD4+ naive, central memory, regulatory and stem cell-like memory cells via CD45RO/CCR7/CD25/CD127/CD95/CD27. The chain combines TRBV14 with TRBJ2-1, with D possibly being TRBD2 (7 bases). Sample: naive CD4+ T cells from blood. The sequence came from a man aged 30-40 years with type 1 diabetes. As DNA, the CDR3 is TGTGCCAGCAGCCAAAAGGGGGAGGGTCTATTTCTCTACAATGAGCAGTTCTTC. Its protein product is CASSQKGEGLFLYNEQFF. Full variable domain (remainder filled in from reference TRBV14 and TRBJ2-1): EAGVTQFPSHSVIEKGQTVTLRCDPISGHDNLYWYRRVMGKEIKFLLHFVKESKQDESGMPNNRFLAERTGGTYSTLKVQPAELEDSGVYFCASSQKGEGLFLYNEQFFGPGTRLTVL.